One sample yielded the 32 T cell receptor beta chains listed below, sequenced in a study of cytomegalovirus exposure and HLA in healthy donors. The PCR contained 60 Vbeta and 13 Jbeta primers. The method was immunoSEQ multiplex PCR; TCRdb's version includes in-frame clones alone and lacks a portion of them. The sample lists approximately 170,000 clones; roughly four fifths were seen once. The specimen sequenced was PBMCs. The receptors originated from a man aged 45-65 years in good health and CMV-seropositive.

The V gene is TRBV18, the J gene TRBJ2-1, with 8 positions matching TRBD2. With V trimmed by 6 bases and J by 0 bases, 4 bases remained unmatched. The germline CDR1 and CDR2 sequences are KGHSH and LQKENI. There are 15 residues in the CDR3. CDR3 DNA: TGTGCCAGCTCTGAGCGGGGGAGCTCCTACAATGAGCAGTTCTTC. Amino acid sequence: CASSERGSSYNEQFF. Variable domain in full (rest from reference TRBV18 and TRBJ2-1): NAGVMQNPRHLVRRRGQEARLRCSPMKGHSHVYWYRQLPEEGLKFMVYLQKENIIDESGMPKERFSAEFPKEGPSILRIQQVVRGDSAAYFCASSERGSSYNEQFFGPGTRLTVL.

Ten or more counts support this clone. Other DNA sequences in this specimen translate into the identical CDR3. The chain uses TRBV2 and TRBJ1-1; D remains unclear. Germline lookup yields CDR1 SNHLY and CDR2 FYNNEI. The germline V and J ends were trimmed by 4 bases and 1 base, with 7 bases remaining between them. The CDR3 is 13 residues long. Here the CDR3 reads CASSGGENTEAFF. The CDR3 DNA reads as TGTGCCAGCAGTGGAGGTGAGAACACTGAAGCTTTCTTT.

Concerning this clone itself: Its ends do not fully match the called genes, so a read error is possible. The CDR3 nucleotides read TGTGCCATTAAGGGGAACGCCGGGGAGCTGTTTTTT. Protein: CAIKGNAGELFF. V is TRBV28 and J is TRBJ2-2, with D possibly TRBD1 on 5 matching bases. Germline assignment: CDR1 MDHEN and CDR2 SYDVKM. This CDR3 spans 12 amino acids.

The chain employs TRBV4-1 and TRBJ2-1; D is ambiguous. CDR1 MGHRA and CDR2 YSYEKL come from the germline V gene. The V end was cut by 3 bases, the J end by 8 bases, with 5 bases between. The CDR3 runs to 11 residues. In DNA form, the CDR3 reads TGCGCCAGCAGCCAGTCAGATGAGCAGTTCTTC. It yields the protein CASSQSDEQFF.

The chain links TRBV19 to TRBJ2-1, with D tentatively TRBD1 (5 bases). Germline assignment: CDR1 LNHDA and CDR2 SQIVND (reference sequence). The CDR3 contains 12 residues. V gave up 4 bases and J gave up 9 bases, with 10 bases separating them. CDR3 bases: TGTGCCAGTAGTACAGGACAAGTTGAGCAGTTCTTC. Translation: CASSTGQVEQFF.

The chain carries TRBV5-1 and TRBJ2-7; 10 nucleotides line up with TRBD1. This CDR3 has 15 residues. From germline, CDR1 is SGHRS and CDR2 YFSETQ. V dropped 4 bases and J dropped 3; count of bases not matched to a gene: 7. For the CDR3, the DNA is TGCGCCAGCAGCGCTGGGGGGACAGGGGACTACGAGCAGTACTTC. The encoded protein is CASSAGGTGDYEQYF.

The chain carries TRBV28 and TRBJ2-3, with TRBD1 identical over 7 bases. The germline CDR1 and CDR2 sequences are MDHEN and SYDVKM. There are 15 residues in the CDR3. The J segment lost 0 bases and the V segment lost 6 bases, leaving 6 bases of the junction unmatched. CDR3 residues: CASSPGTVSTDTQYF. Written as DNA, the CDR3 is TGTGCCAGCAGCCCCGGGACAGTGAGCACAGATACGCAGTATTTT. Full variable domain (missing parts from reference TRBV28 and TRBJ2-3): DVKVTQSSRYLVKRTGEKVFLECVQDMDHENMFWYRQDPGLGLRLIYFSYDVKMKEKGDIPEGYSVSREKKERFSLILESASTNQTSMYLCASSPGTVSTDTQYFGPGTRLTVL.

V is TRBV30 and J is TRBJ1-5; D remains ambiguous. The germline CDR1 and CDR2 sequences are GTSNPN and SVGIG (reference sequence). The CDR3 totals 13 residues. Trimming took off 3 bases at V and 3 bases at J, with 9 bases between the two ends. The CDR3 protein is CAWSPGYNQPQHF. In DNA form, the CDR3 reads TGTGCCTGGAGCCCCGGGTACAATCAGCCCCAGCATTTT.

The genes are TRBV28 and TRBJ1-1, with D perhaps TRBD1 (5 bases). The CDR3 has 15 amino acids. Germline V gene data show CDR1 as MDHEN and CDR2 as SYDVKM. Trimming removed 2 bases at V and 0 bases at J, with 10 bases between. This chain's CDR3 is CASSLRGPMNTEAFF. CDR3 sequence (DNA): TGTGCCAGCAGTTTAAGGGGCCCAATGAACACTGAAGCTTTCTTT.

CDR3 amino acids: CSVGQGRGNEQFF. Written as DNA, the CDR3 is TGCAGCGTGGGACAGGGGAGGGGCAATGAGCAGTTCTTC. This chain connects TRBV29-1 to TRBJ2-1, with TRBD1 matching 10 bases. V dropped 6 bases and J dropped 6; count of bases not matched to a gene: 5. Germline V CDR1 and CDR2: SQVTM, ANQGSEA. This CDR3 has 13 amino acids.

The chain combines TRBV27 with TRBJ1-4; tentatively, D is TRBD1 (5 bases). CDR1 and CDR2 from the germline V gene are MNHEY and SMNVEV (reference sequence). This CDR3 spans 15 amino acids. Trimming stripped 2 bases from V and 2 bases from J, with 9 bases between. The CDR3 sequence: CASSLVGATNEKLFF. The CDR3 DNA reads as TGTGCCAGCAGTTTAGTAGGGGCCACTAATGAAAAACTGTTTTTT.

V usage is TRBV27 and J usage is TRBJ1-4; TRBD1 aligns across 8 bases. Germline CDR1 and CDR2: MNHEY and SMNVEV (reference sequence). V lost 1 base to trimming and J lost 1 base; unmatched junction nucleotides: 5. The CDR3 spans 17 residues. For the CDR3, the DNA is TGTGCCAGCAGTTTATATCCAGGGGGCAGAACTAATGAAAAACTGTTTTTT. This encodes CASSLYPGGRTNEKLFF. Full variable domain (rest looked up from reference TRBV27 and TRBJ1-4): EAQVTQNPRYLITVTGKKLTVTCSQNMNHEYMSWYRQDPGLGLRQIYYSMNVEVTDKGDVPEGYKVSRKEKRNFPLILESPSPNQTSLYFCASSLYPGGRTNEKLFFGSGTQLSVL.

The rearrangement uses TRBV7-8 and TRBJ2-3, with 7 bases identical to TRBD2. Unmatched junction bases numbered 12, after V lost 0 bases and J lost 3 bases. The CDR3 spans 18 residues. CDR1 is SGHVS, CDR2 FQNEAQ, per germline. CDR3 nucleotides: TGTGCCAGCAGCTTAGCGTTCGGACTAGGAGGCGGAACAGATACGCAGTATTTT. Amino acids: CASSLAFGLGGGTDTQYF.

The V and J genes are TRBV10-3 and TRBJ2-2; D is possibly TRBD2 (5 bases). This CDR3 has 13 residues. V was trimmed by 5 bases and J by 3 bases, leaving 7 bases between them. Germline lookup yields CDR1 ENHRY and CDR2 SYGVKD. CDR3 sequence reads: CAISTGYTGELFF. The CDR3 DNA reads as TGTGCCATCAGTACGGGGTACACCGGGGAGCTGTTTTTT.

The V call is TRBV27, the J call TRBJ1-3, with 7 bases fitting TRBD1. CDR1 MNHEY and CDR2 SMNVEV come from the germline V gene (reference sequence). The CDR3 is 13 amino acids. The ends lost 5 bases at V and 9 bases at J; junction bases unmatched: 7. CDR3 sequence: CASSPTYRGTIYF. In nucleotides, the CDR3 is TGTGCCAGCAGTCCAACGTACAGGGGCACCATATATTTT.

A remark on this clone: One end of the junction is discordant with germline, which a read error may explain. The gene calls are TRBV10-2 and TRBJ1-2; D might be TRBD1 (6 bases). The CDR3 totals 11 residues. Germline CDR1 reads WSHSY; CDR2 reads SAAADI. CDR3 DNA: TGCGCCAGCAGTGAGACAGGGTATGAGGAATTC. Protein product: CASSETGYEEF.

The J gene is TRBJ1-2, the V gene TRBV9; TRBD1 is a possible D gene (6 bases). The germline CDR1 and CDR2 sequences are SGDLS and YYNGEE. The CDR3 extends over 14 amino acids. The V end was cut by 0 bases, the J end by 6 bases, with 12 bases between. CDR3 coding DNA: TGTGCCAGCAGCGTAGATCTGGGGGCAAATGGCTACACCTTC. It encodes CASSVDLGANGYTF.

The chain links TRBV19 to TRBJ1-1; 7 positions match TRBD1. The J segment lost 1 base and the V segment lost 3 bases, leaving 8 bases of the junction unmatched. The germline V gene has CDR1 LNHDA and CDR2 SQIVND (reference sequence). There are 16 residues in the CDR3. The CDR3 is CASSMRPGTANTEAFF. The DNA for the CDR3 is TGTGCCAGTAGTATGCGGCCGGGGACAGCGAACACTGAAGCTTTCTTT.

V is TRBV5-1 and J is TRBJ2-4; 7 nucleotides agree with TRBD1. V lost 0 bases and J lost 2; bases outside the gene matches: 14. The V gene's germline CDR1 is SGHRS and CDR2 YFSETQ. The CDR3 is made up of 19 amino acids. The CDR3 nucleotides are TGCGCCAGCAGCTTGGCGGGCAGGGGGATAGTTGGGACCAAAAACATTCAGTACTTC. The encoded protein is CASSLAGRGIVGTKNIQYF. The full variable domain, rest sourced from reference TRBV5-1 and TRBJ2-4, is KAGVTQTPRYLIKTRGQQVTLSCSPISGHRSVSWYQQTPGQGLQFLFEYFSETQRNKGNFPGRFSGRQFSNSRSEMNVSTLELGDSALYLCASSLAGRGIVGTKNIQYFGAGTRLSVL.

CDR3 nucleotides: TGTGCCAGCAGCTTCGGGACAGGGCGGAATCAGCCCCAGCATTTT. This translates into CASSFGTGRNQPQHF. The chain has TRBV5-6 and TRBJ1-5; TRBD1 aligns across 9 bases. The ends lost 2 bases at V and 4 bases at J; junction bases unmatched: 4. This CDR3 region has 15 residues. CDR1 SGHDT and CDR2 YYEEEE come from the germline V gene.

The chain joins TRBV19 to TRBJ2-7; 10 bases map to TRBD2. Trimming at V came to 5 bases and at J to 4 bases, leaving 2 bases not matched to a gene. The V gene's germline CDR1 is LNHDA and CDR2 SQIVND (reference sequence). This CDR3 has 13 amino acids. In DNA, the CDR3 is TGTGCCAGTAGTCGGACTAGCGGATACGAGCAGTACTTC. It specifies CASSRTSGYEQYF.

This chain links TRBV7-3 with TRBJ2-7, with TRBD2 as a possible D gene (5 bases). Between the trimmed V and J ends, which lost 1 base and 3 bases, there was a span of 13 bases. CDR1 and CDR2 from the germline V gene are SGHTA and FQGTGA. The CDR3 has 15 residues. The CDR3 reads CASSLNPAELYEQYF. The CDR3 coding sequence is TGTGCCAGCAGCTTAAATCCAGCGGAACTCTACGAGCAGTACTTC.

The rearrangement links TRBV6-1 to TRBJ1-6; the D gene is possibly TRBD1 (6 bases). Trimming pared 8 bases from V and 11 bases from J, leaving 19 bases between. CDR3 length: 14 residues. Per the germline V gene, CDR1 is MNHNS and CDR2 is SASEGT. The CDR3 region has the DNA TGTGCCAGCCGTTCGTTGGGGGCCCGACCACCCCTCCACTTT. Translation gives CASRSLGARPPLHF.

V gene TRBV4-2 combines with J gene TRBJ2-1; 10 bases agree with TRBD2. The CDR3 is 18 amino acids. V lost 4 bases, J lost 8 bases, and 17 bases stayed unmatched. CDR1 is LGHNA and CDR2 is YNFKEQ in the germline V gene. The CDR3 nucleotides read TGTGCCAGCAGCCTCCGGTGGGCTAGCGGGAGTGGTGGAGATGAGCAGTTCTTC. Protein sequence: CASSLRWASGSGGDEQFF.

This chain joins TRBV13 and TRBJ2-5; 10 bases align to TRBD1. The germline V gene encodes CDR1 PRHDT and CDR2 FYEKMQ (reference sequence). Trimming took 0 bases from V and 6 from J; bases not matched to a gene: 13. The CDR3 has 18 amino acids. The CDR3 sequence: CASSLGWGTGESVKTQYF. The DNA of the CDR3 is TGTGCCAGCAGCTTAGGGTGGGGGACAGGGGAATCCGTAAAGACCCAGTACTTC.

The chain combines TRBV9 with TRBJ1-3, with D possibly TRBD1 on 5 matching bases. The CDR3 covers 19 residues. Germline CDR1 is SGDLS and CDR2 is YYNGEE. V was pared by 3 bases and J by 3 bases, with 25 bases between. This CDR3 reads CASSAYSIAGNVHGNTIYF. CDR3 bases: TGTGCCAGCAGCGCCTACTCTATAGCAGGGAATGTTCATGGAAACACCATATATTTT.

The genes are TRBV27 and TRBJ2-1, with D maybe TRBD1 (6 bases). There are 15 residues in the CDR3. Trimming cost V 2 bases and J 9 bases, with 17 bases left between them. Germline CDR1 and CDR2: MNHEY and SMNVEV (reference sequence). The DNA of the CDR3 is TGTGCCAGCAGTTTAGGAGCCACAGGGTCAGTTGAGCAGTTCTTC. Translation gives CASSLGATGSVEQFF.

The V call is TRBV9, the J call TRBJ2-2; possibly TRBD2 for D (6 bases). There are 14 residues in the CDR3. Trimming took 2 bases from V and 6 from J, leaving 11 bases between them. Germline V CDR1 and CDR2: SGDLS, YYNGEE. The CDR3 loop is CASSVGGLAGELFF. The CDR3 DNA sequence: TGTGCCAGCAGCGTTGGGGGACTGGCCGGGGAGCTGTTTTTT.

The rearrangement joins TRBV9 to TRBJ2-3; D is perhaps TRBD2 (6 bases). This CDR3 is built from 15 residues. Trimming pared 6 bases from V and 4 bases from J, leaving 18 bases between. The germline V gene has CDR1 SGDLS and CDR2 YYNGEE. The CDR3 DNA reads as TGTGCCAGCACCCAAGTGGGAGGTCTGGCAGATACGCAGTATTTT. It encodes CASTQVGGLADTQYF.

V usage is TRBV29-1 and J usage is TRBJ1-5, with D perhaps TRBD1 (5 bases). This CDR3 has 13 residues. V lost 3 bases to trimming and J lost 6 bases, with 12 bases between them. Germline values: CDR1 SQVTM, CDR2 ANQGSEA. CDR3 sequence (DNA): TGCAGCGTTGAGGGGGGAGAGGGTCAGCCCCAGCATTTT. Its protein product is CSVEGGEGQPQHF.

V and J are TRBV10-1 and TRBJ2-1; D not certain. The CDR3 covers 15 residues. The germline V gene has CDR1 WNHNN and CDR2 SYGVQD (reference sequence). Between the trimmed V and J ends, which lost 0 bases and 3 bases, there was a span of 9 bases. CDR3 protein: CASSESRSNYNEQFF. CDR3 DNA: TGCGCCAGCAGTGAGTCGCGGAGCAACTACAATGAGCAGTTCTTC.

The chain links TRBV7-9 to TRBJ2-7, with D uncertain. The CDR3 extends over 14 amino acids. Deletions cut 1 base from V and 0 bases from J, with 7 bases between. Germline assignment: CDR1 SEHNR and CDR2 FQNEAQ (reference sequence). CDR3 DNA sequence: TGTGCCAGCAGCTTAGACGCGGCCTCCTACGAGCAGTACTTC. Its translation: CASSLDAASYEQYF.